This TCR beta chain was found in a study of blood T cells in healthy people across ages (dated by TCRdb to the mid-2010s). For context, the study as a whole: Template switching captured roughly one uniquely barcoded TCR beta cDNA molecule per two T cells in model experiments. Donors of different ages were randomly distributed across sequencing lanes to avoid experimental bias. The study analyzed two additional independent replicas of 1 million unique cDNA reads from the same blood draw for two donors, one aged 18 to 29 and one aged 80 or older. Age-related changes in TCR beta repertoire diversity were measured in the study by deep sequencing normalized with unique cDNA molecular identifiers. The donors were split into four age groups: young (average 16 years), middle-aged (39), aged (about 56) and long-lived (more than 80).

What the work shows at the level of the full study, not this receptor alone: Compared with the aged group, the long-lived group had more naive CD4+ T cells, fewer expanded clones and increased TCR diversity, suggesting age selection. The percentage of naive T cells measured by flow cytometry correlated strongly with observed TCR beta diversity. Conclusive comparison of naive and antigen-experienced compartments was prevented by the profiling of bulk unsorted PBMCs. As age increased, observed TCR beta diversity per million T cells dropped in a roughly linear way, and a significant reduction was already evident by age around 41. Because the CMV infection status of the donors was unknown, age-related changes in expanded clonotypes may potentially have been confounded. Estimates of total diversity from one million sequenced T cells were regarded as lower bounds and underestimates.

Details on this clonotype: Its cognate antigen has yet to be identified. No much larger clone exists at a distance of one base, and base qualities are not known.

Donors were under 40 systemically healthy Caucasian individuals from Russia aged roughly 6 to 95 years. Each donor gave ten milliliters of peripheral blood, drawn into EDTA-treated Vacutainer tubes. Ficoll-Paque density-gradient centrifugation was used to isolate PBMCs, with at least 7 million per sample. Trizol reagent was used to extract total RNA from PBMCs, with at least 5 micrograms per sample. Naive CD45RAhigh/CD27high T cell percentages were measured by flow cytometry on a PBMC aliquot from every donor. For CDR1 and CDR2, the germline V gene (reference sequence) lists DFQATT and SNEGSKA. The junction carries 13 bases between V and J, which are trimmed by 2 bases and 2 bases respectively. Counted from cysteine to phenylalanine, this CDR3 has 15 amino acids. The DNA shown is the 45-base CDR3, in frame from base 1. The library came from 5' RACE. The reads were generated on an Illumina HiSeq 2500. A second about 7 to 11 cycle PCR used a sample-barcoded 5' primer and a J-beta primer mix. A unique molecular identifier was introduced onto each TCR beta cDNA molecule by a template-switch 5' adaptor carrying 12 random nucleotides. Each sample yielded at least 2.5 million CDR3-containing paired-end reads. The Mint cDNA synthesis kit, primed by a TRBC-specific oligonucleotide, was used to synthesize first-strand cDNA from all RNA. Following uracil-DNA glycosylase treatment, all cDNA underwent a first 18-cycle PCR with the universal primers M1SS and BC2_uni_R. In the source study's methods: Each sample was normalized by randomly selecting 1 million high-quality reads, each carrying a distinct molecular identifier. Instead of being binned into consensus sequences, reads that shared molecular identifiers were thrown out. MiTCR, set to a Q25 quality threshold and the strictest error-elimination algorithm, was used for CDR3 identification, clonotype clustering and error correction. A nonparametric unseen species model with Euler transformation was used to estimate a lower bound on total TCR beta diversity. TCRdb reprocessing: public reads trimmed at Q25 with fastp, clones called with MiXCR, in-frame beta chains kept. Rows are combined by CDR3 protein, so each entry shows the most common genes and DNA. V and J calls and clone size were set by TCRdb, not the authors. This sample gives 650,000 to 950,000 distinct CDR3 sequences in total; 40% to 50% of them show up just once. The ten most abundant clones make up approximately 20% of the sample.

Sequencing input: blood. The sequence derives from a man between 60 and 75 years old in good health. The receptor chain draws on TRBV20-1 and TRBJ2-4; possibly the D gene is TRBD1, per 6 matching bases. The DNA is TGCAGTGCTAGACAGGGGATAGAGACCAAAAACATTCAGTACTTC. Its protein is CSARQGIETKNIQYF.